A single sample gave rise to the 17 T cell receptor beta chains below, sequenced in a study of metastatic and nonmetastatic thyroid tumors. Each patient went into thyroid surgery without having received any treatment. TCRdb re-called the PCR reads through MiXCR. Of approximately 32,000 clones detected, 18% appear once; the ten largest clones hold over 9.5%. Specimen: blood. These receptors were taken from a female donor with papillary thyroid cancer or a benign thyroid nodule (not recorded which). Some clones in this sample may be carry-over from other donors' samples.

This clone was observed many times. Written as DNA, the CDR3 is TGTGCCAGCAGCTTACGTTTGGCAGCCTCAGATACGCAGTATTTT. Translated: CASSLRLAASDTQYF. The chain recombines TRBV13 with TRBJ2-3; D uncertain. The CDR3 extends over 15 amino acids. Looked up from germline, CDR1 is PRHDT and CDR2 is FYEKMQ (reference sequence). With 2 bases removed from V and 4 bases from J, the gap between germline ends came to 13 bases.

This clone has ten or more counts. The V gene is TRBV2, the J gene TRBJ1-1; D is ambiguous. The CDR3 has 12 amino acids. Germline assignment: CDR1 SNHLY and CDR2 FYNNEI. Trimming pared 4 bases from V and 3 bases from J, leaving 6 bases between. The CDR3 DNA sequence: TGTGCCAGCAGTGCTGGGGACACTGAAGCTTTCTTT. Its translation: CASSAGDTEAFF.

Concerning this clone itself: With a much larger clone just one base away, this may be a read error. CDR3 DNA sequence: TGTGCCAGCAGCGCCGGGACAGTGAGGGGGATCACTGAAGCTTTCTTT. This sequence encodes CASSAGTVRGITEAFF. The V and J genes are TRBV9 and TRBJ1-1, with TRBD1 matching 7 bases. Unmatched junction bases numbered 12, after V lost 3 bases and J lost 4 bases. The CDR3 extends over 16 amino acids. Germline V gene sequence: CDR1 SGDLS, CDR2 YYNGEE.

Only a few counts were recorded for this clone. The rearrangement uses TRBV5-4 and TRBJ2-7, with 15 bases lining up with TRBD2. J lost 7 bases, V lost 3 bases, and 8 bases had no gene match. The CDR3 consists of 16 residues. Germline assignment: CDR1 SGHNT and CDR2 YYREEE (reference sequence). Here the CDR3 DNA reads TGTGCCAGCAGCTCCCAGGGACTAGCGGGAGGTGGAGAGCAGTACTTC. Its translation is CASSSQGLAGGGEQYF.

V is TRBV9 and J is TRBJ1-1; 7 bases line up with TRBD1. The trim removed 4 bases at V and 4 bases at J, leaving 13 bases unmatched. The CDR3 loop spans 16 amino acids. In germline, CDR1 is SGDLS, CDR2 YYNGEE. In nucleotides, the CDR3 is TGTGCCAGCAGCTGGCGGGGGGGGACAGAGGGCACTGAAGCTTTCTTT. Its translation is CASSWRGGTEGTEAFF.

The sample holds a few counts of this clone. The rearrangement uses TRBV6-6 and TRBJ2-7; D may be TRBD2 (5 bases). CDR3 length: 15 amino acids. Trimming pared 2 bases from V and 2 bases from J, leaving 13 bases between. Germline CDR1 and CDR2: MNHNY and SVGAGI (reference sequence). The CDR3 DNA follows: TGTGCCAGCAGTTACGGTGCGGGTGGCACCTACGAGCAGTACTTC. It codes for CASSYGAGGTYEQYF.

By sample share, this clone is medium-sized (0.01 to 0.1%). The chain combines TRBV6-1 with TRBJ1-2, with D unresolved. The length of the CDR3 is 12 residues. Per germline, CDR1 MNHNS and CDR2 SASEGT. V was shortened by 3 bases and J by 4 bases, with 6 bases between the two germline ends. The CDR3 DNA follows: TGTGCCAGCAGTGAGGGTCCCTATGGCTACACCTTC. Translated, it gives CASSEGPYGYTF.

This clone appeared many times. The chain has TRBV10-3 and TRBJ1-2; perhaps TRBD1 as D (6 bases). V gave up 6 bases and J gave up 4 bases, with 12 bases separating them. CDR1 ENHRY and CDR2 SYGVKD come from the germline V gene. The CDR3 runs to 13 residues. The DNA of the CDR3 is TGTGCCATCAGCCCACAGGGCTCCTATGGCTACACCTTC. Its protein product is CAISPQGSYGYTF.

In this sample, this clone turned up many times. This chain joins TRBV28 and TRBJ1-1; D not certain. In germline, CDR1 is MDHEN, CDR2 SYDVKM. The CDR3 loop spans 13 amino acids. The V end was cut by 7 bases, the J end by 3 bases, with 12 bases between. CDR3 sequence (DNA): TGTGCCAGCATCACGGACGGTCACACTGAAGCTTTCTTT. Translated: CASITDGHTEAFF.

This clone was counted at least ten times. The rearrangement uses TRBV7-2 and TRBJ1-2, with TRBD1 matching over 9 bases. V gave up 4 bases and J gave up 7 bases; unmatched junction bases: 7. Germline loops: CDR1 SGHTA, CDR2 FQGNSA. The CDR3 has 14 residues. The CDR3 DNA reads TGTGCCAGCAGCTCGCACAGGGGGCTAGGTGGCTACACCTTC. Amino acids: CASSSHRGLGGYTF.

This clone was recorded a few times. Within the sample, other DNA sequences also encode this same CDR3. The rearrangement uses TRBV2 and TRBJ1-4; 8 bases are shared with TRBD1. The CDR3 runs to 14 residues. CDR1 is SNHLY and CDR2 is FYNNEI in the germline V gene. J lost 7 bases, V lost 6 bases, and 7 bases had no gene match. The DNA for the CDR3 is TGTGCCAGCAGCGGTGGGACAGGAGGTGAAAAACTGTTTTTT. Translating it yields CASSGGTGGEKLFF. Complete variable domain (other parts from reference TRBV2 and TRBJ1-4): EPEVTQTPSHQVTQMGQEVILRCVPISNHLYFYWYRQILGQKVEFLVSFYNNEISEKSEIFDDQFSVERPDGSNFTLKIRSTKLEDSAMYFCASSGGTGGEKLFFGSGTQLSVL.

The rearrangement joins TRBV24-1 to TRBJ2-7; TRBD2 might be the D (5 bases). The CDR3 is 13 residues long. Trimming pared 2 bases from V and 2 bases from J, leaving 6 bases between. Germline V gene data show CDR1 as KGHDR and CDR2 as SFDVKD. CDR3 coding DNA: TGTGCCACCAGTGATTGGCGGGCCTACGAGCAGTACTTC. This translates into CATSDWRAYEQYF.

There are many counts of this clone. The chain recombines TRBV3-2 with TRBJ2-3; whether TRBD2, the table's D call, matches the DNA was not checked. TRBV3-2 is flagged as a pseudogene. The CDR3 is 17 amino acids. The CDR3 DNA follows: TGTGCCAGCAGCCGAAGGGGTAGCGGGGTTAGCGCAGATACGCAGTATTTT. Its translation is CASSRRGSGVSADTQYF.

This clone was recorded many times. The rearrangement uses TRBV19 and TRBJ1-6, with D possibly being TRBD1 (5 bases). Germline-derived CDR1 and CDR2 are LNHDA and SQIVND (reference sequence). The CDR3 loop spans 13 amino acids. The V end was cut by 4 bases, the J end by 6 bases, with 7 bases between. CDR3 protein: CASSRGANSPLHF. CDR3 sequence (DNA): TGTGCCAGTAGTAGAGGGGCTAATTCACCCCTCCACTTT. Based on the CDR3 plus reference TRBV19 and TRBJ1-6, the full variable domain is DGGITQSPKYLFRKEGQNVTLSCEQNLNHDAMYWYRQDPGQGLRLIYYSQIVNDFQKGDIAEGYSVSREKKESFPLTVTSAQKNPTAFYLCASSRGANSPLHFGNGTRLTVT.

CDR3 region: CASSSHGSASYEQYF. CDR3 coding DNA: TGTGCCAGCAGCTCCCATGGGTCGGCCTCCTACGAGCAGTACTTC. The V and J genes are TRBV7-9 and TRBJ2-7; no clear D. V was cut by 4 bases and J by 0 bases, with 13 bases left in between. CDR1 is SEHNR, CDR2 FQNEAQ, per germline (reference sequence). The CDR3 consists of 15 residues.

CDR3 sequence reads: CSAREFGFLNYGYTF. The DNA for the CDR3 is TGCAGTGCTAGAGAGTTCGGGTTTCTAAACTATGGCTACACCTTC. The J gene is TRBJ1-2, the V gene TRBV20-1; D uncertain. This CDR3 contains 15 residues. Germline V gene sequence: CDR1 DFQATT, CDR2 SNEGSKA (reference sequence). Deletions cut 0 bases from V and 2 bases from J, with 13 bases between.

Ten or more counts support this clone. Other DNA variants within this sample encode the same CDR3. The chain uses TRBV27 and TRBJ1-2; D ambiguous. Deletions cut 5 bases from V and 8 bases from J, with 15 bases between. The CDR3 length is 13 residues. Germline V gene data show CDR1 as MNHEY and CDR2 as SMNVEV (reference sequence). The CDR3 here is CASSADLLGGYTF. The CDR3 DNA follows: TGTGCCAGCAGTGCAGACTTGCTAGGGGGCTACACCTTC.